This T cell receptor beta chain comes out of a study of blood T cell repertoires in COVID-19. On the study more broadly: From T cells, B-cell-depleted T cells, or PBMCs came the material, which was cDNA or gDNA.

Clones were read by immunoSEQ multiplex PCR, and TCRdb kept only the in-frame ones, dropping some. This table holds 330,000 or so clones, around 90% found once. The CDR3 runs to 13 residues. Trimming removed 3 bases at V and 8 bases at J, with 13 bases between. Germline V gene lookup returns CDR1 MNHEY and CDR2 SMNVEV (reference sequence). Material for sequencing was peripheral blood. The chain recombines TRBV27 with TRBJ1-2; a possible D gene is TRBD1 (5 bases). The sequence derives from a man aged 30-40 years with COVID-19, enrolled during active disease. CDR3 nucleotide sequence: TGTGCCAGCAGTTTTGGGCAGGGTTGGGGCTACACCTTC. Protein sequence: CASSFGQGWGYTF.